The 10 T cell receptor beta chains presented below share a single source sample, sequenced in a study of T cell changes during pregnancy in multiple sclerosis. Using immunoSEQ multiplex PCR, the repertoire was profiled, and TCRdb retains in-frame clones only, with some absent. Here the sample spans around 80,000 clones, over 85% being singletons. The sample here was peripheral blood, taken in the second trimester of pregnancy. These receptors were obtained from a female donor in good health, enrolled as a control in a pregnancy study.

This chain links TRBV27 with TRBJ2-1; 9 nucleotides align to TRBD2. This CDR3 has 14 residues. With V trimmed by 2 bases and J by 8 bases, 4 bases remained unmatched. In germline, CDR1 is MNHEY, CDR2 SMNVEV (reference sequence). The CDR3 nucleotides are TGTGCCAGCAGTTTAAACCTAGCGGGGTATGAGCAGTTCTTC. Protein product: CASSLNLAGYEQFF.

The J gene is TRBJ2-7, the V gene TRBV28; TRBD1 agrees at 8 bases. The CDR3 spans 16 residues. Germline loops: CDR1 MDHEN, CDR2 SYDVKM. The V gene end was trimmed by 5 bases and the J gene end by 5 bases; junction bases not matched to a gene: 14. In DNA, the CDR3 is TGTGCCAGCAGTCCGCCCGTATGGACAGGGTTAGACGAGCAGTACTTC. Translation: CASSPPVWTGLDEQYF.

The V and J genes are TRBV5-6 and TRBJ1-3; 8 nucleotides line up with TRBD1. V lost 3 bases and J lost 1; bases outside the gene matches: 3. The CDR3 consists of 15 residues. From germline, CDR1 is SGHDT and CDR2 YYEEEE. CDR3 coding DNA: TGTGCCAGCAGCTCCGACAGGGGATCTGGAAACACCATATATTTT. Its protein is CASSSDRGSGNTIYF.

The table lists this clone with a count of one. The chain employs TRBV2 and TRBJ2-7, with D possibly being TRBD1 (5 bases). The length of the CDR3 is 12 residues. CDR1 is SNHLY, CDR2 FYNNEI, per germline. Between the trimmed V and J ends, which lost 6 bases and 3 bases, there was a span of 9 bases. The CDR3, as DNA: TGTGCCAGCAGAATCACAGGCTACGAGCAGTACTTC. Protein product: CASRITGYEQYF.

The chain uses TRBV11-2 and TRBJ1-2; no reliable D call. V was cut by 2 bases and J by 5 bases, with 9 bases left in between. The CDR3 covers 13 residues. Per the germline V gene, CDR1 is SGHAT and CDR2 is FQNNGV. CDR3 sequence (DNA): TGTGCCAGCAGCTTAAGGTCGGGATATGGCTACACCTTC. Protein sequence: CASSLRSGYGYTF.

The rearrangement joins TRBV29-1 to TRBJ1-4; tentatively, D is TRBD1 (5 bases). Germline CDR1 and CDR2: SQVTM and ANQGSEA. This CDR3 contains 13 residues. The germline V and J ends were trimmed by 7 bases and 3 bases, with 12 bases remaining between them. For the CDR3, the DNA is TGCAGCGGCCTCTGGGGGGCTAATGAAAAACTGTTTTTT. Translating it yields CSGLWGANEKLFF. The entire variable domain, with the rest obtained from reference TRBV29-1 and TRBJ1-4, is as follows: SAVISQKPSRDICQRGTSLTIQCQVDSQVTMMFWYRQQPGQSLTLIATANQGSEATYESGFVIDKFPISRPNLTFSTLTVSNMSPEDSSIYLCSGLWGANEKLFFGSGTQLSVL.

This clone has only one observation. The chain uses TRBV6-5 and TRBJ2-5; TRBD2 matches 7 bases. J was trimmed by 6 bases and V by 3 bases; bases with no gene match: 13. Germline CDR1 reads MNHEY; CDR2 reads SVGAGI. The CDR3 runs to 16 residues. The CDR3 DNA reads TGTGCCAGCAGTTATGGTATGGCGGGAGCTAAAAAGACCCAGTACTTC. Its protein product is CASSYGMAGAKKTQYF.

The chain employs TRBV7-2 and TRBJ2-7, with TRBD2 matching over 13 bases. V dropped 6 bases and J dropped 4; count of bases not matched to a gene: 3. The length of the CDR3 is 14 residues. Germline V lookup: CDR1 SGHTA, CDR2 FQGNSA. The CDR3 spells CASRGLAGSYEQYF. The DNA for the CDR3 is TGTGCCAGCAGGGGACTAGCGGGATCGTACGAGCAGTACTTC. The full variable domain, completed using reference TRBV7-2 and TRBJ2-7, is GAGVSQSPSNKVTEKGKDVELRCDPISGHTALYWYRQSLGQGLEFLIYFQGNSAPDKSGLPSDRFSAERTGGSVSTLTIQRTQQEDSAVYLCASRGLAGSYEQYFGPGTRLTVT.

This chain joins TRBV6-6 and TRBJ2-2, with D perhaps TRBD2 (5 bases). With 5 bases removed from V and 1 base from J, the gap between germline ends came to 14 bases. Germline V gene sequence: CDR1 MNHNY, CDR2 SVGAGI (reference sequence). There are 16 residues in the CDR3. The CDR3 reads CASSSGLTMNTGELFF. Written as DNA, the CDR3 is TGTGCCAGCAGTAGCGGACTCACCATGAACACCGGGGAGCTGTTTTTT.

This chain links TRBV5-1 with TRBJ1-4; 7 nucleotides align to TRBD1. V was clipped by 2 bases and J by 4 bases; unmatched bases: 2. Germline V CDR1 and CDR2: SGHRS, YFSETQ. The CDR3 is 14 residues long. The CDR3 DNA sequence: TGCGCCAGCAGCTTACGACAGGGTAATGAAAAACTGTTTTTT. This gives the protein CASSLRQGNEKLFF.